This is a list of T cell receptor beta chains from one sample in a study of cytomegalovirus exposure and HLA in healthy donors. The method was immunoSEQ multiplex PCR; TCRdb's version includes in-frame clones alone and lacks a portion of them. This sample has roughly 180,000 clones, with about 78% found just once. What was sequenced was PBMCs. The origin of the receptors is a woman aged 45-60 years in good health and CMV-seropositive. The CDR3 runs from the conserved cysteine through the conserved F or W. D genes are given only for firm matches.

d_call,v_call,cdr3_length,cdr3_aa
TRBD2,TRBV4-1,16,CASSQEERGAPYEQYF
-,TRBV2,14,CASSEGAGANVLTF
TRBD1,TRBV6-1,15,CASSEDRGRSHGYTF
TRBD2,TRBV5-1,15,CASSLESGAYNEQFF
-,TRBV2,15,CASREGRTNTGELFF
TRBD1,TRBV19,14,CASSTGGGSYEQYF
-,TRBV2,16,CASSEETGRTNSPLHF
TRBD1,TRBV7-9,13,CASSRTGVLEAFF
-,TRBV11-2,13,CASSLGRVGEQYF
-,TRBV7-9,11,CASSFVGELFF